This T cell receptor beta chain emerged from a study of shared clonotypes between healthy human individuals (dated by TCRdb to the early 2020s). As for the study more broadly: The cohort included three men and two women between 18 and 49 years of age. Per donor, three plates each were used for CD4 naive and CD4 memory, two for CD8 naive, and one for CD8 memory. To estimate repertoire size and how much clonotype sharing occurs between individuals, the study deeply sequenced the blood TCR repertoires of five or six healthy adults. To increase sequencing depth and limit assay-specific biases, different laboratories used diverse techniques to prepare libraries and sequence TCR repertoires. Per donor, leukapheresis produced somewhere between about 0.94 and 10 billion PBMCs.

Turning to this clone: Its antigen is not yet known. Base qualities are missing; no much larger clone stands one base away.

From the cysteine up to the phenylalanine, the CDR3 has a length of 16 residues. Left in the record is the CDR3 DNA by itself, 48 bases read in frame from the first base. Sequences SGHAT (CDR1) and FQNNGV (CDR2) are obtained from the germline V gene. Between the V and J ends, shortened by 1 base and 11 bases respectively, the junction contains 21 bases. Summary of the overall study and its limitations: Because the study included a small number of donors, the genetic and exposure-history diversity represented was limited. When a few donors were compared, the shared fraction of clonotypes was around 5% for naive CD4, about 4% for naive CD8, about 2.5% for memory CD4, and 0.3% to 0.5% for memory CD8. Pairwise subsampling led to the expectation that sequencing depth would affect the degree of clonotype sharing among donors. Sampling was restricted to blood, and TCR repertoires in tissues likely differ from the TCR repertoires found in blood. Rarefaction of sorted-subset datasets indicated incomplete sequencing despite the large sequencing depth. Compared with non-shared clonotypes, the clonotypes found in all four sorted-subset donors had higher generation probabilities. Larger estimated clonotype richness was generally found for naive subsets than for memory subsets.

Using the deep immunoSEQ assay, multiplex PCR amplified TCR CDR3 regions from genomic DNA. For each cell subset, the extracted genomic DNA was distributed evenly across all wells of several immunoSEQ 96-well plates, and each plate served as one replicate. For sorted subsets, each replicate PCR was loaded with roughly 190 ng genomic DNA, equivalent to 30,000 to 35,000 T cell genomes. Purified libraries were quantified with a Qubit 3.0 fluorometer, sized on a Bioanalyzer 2100, and re-quantified with the KAPA Library Quantification kit. Each immunoSEQ 96-well plate was sequenced on its own single-read 150-cycle Illumina NextSeq 550 flow cell. On the study's bioinformatics: Because only junctional sequences without quality scores were contained in the immunoSEQ output, filtering matching that applied to full-length reads could not be performed. Sequences were annotated with PyIR, a Python wrapper for IgBLAST v1.9, using IMGT germline references to assign V/J genes and CDR3. Reads with weak V/J assignments (E-value above 1e-6), missing CDR3, stop codons, out-of-frame junctions, or ambiguous translated residues were removed. V3J clonotypes were defined by identical inferred V gene, J gene, and CDR3 amino acid sequence. Percentage overlap between repertoires was computed as shared unique clonotypes divided by the size of the smaller repertoire. Richness of each repertoire was evaluated using RTK rarefaction, the Chao1 estimator, and Recon v2.1 estimates of unobserved clonotypes. OLGA was used to compute generation probabilities for all TCRbeta clonotypes that the gDNA method yielded from a handful of donors. Sourced from immuneACCESS, this table was stored by TCRdb with only in-frame sequences that have V and J called. A share of the clones is absent; for the studies checked, an unresolved V gene accounts for under half, and the remainder has no known explanation. V and J calls and clone size are given by that table; D and trimming were obtained from the DNA. This sample lists 2 million to 2.5 million clones; just under 95% were detected once. In total, the top ten clones hold around 0.4% of the sample.

The donors were healthy, HIV-negative adults who had no recently reported acute infections or vaccinations. Only Caucasian adults living in Nashville, Tennessee, USA were represented among the donors. CD4+ T cells were enriched by magnetic negative selection, after which naive cells were positively selected on CD45RA and the negative fraction was taken as the memory subset. After blood collection by leukapheresis, PBMCs were isolated using Ficoll-Histopaque density gradient centrifugation and then cryopreserved in the vapor phase of liquid nitrogen. Purity and quantity of every magnetically sorted T cell population were checked by analytical flow cytometry. Each sorted fraction had its genomic DNA isolated and then quantified by UV absorbance on a Nanodrop 2000c.

The specimen was naive CD4+ T cells from PBMCs. The sample's cell subset or site label, in plain terms: CD45RA+ positively selected. The origin of this receptor is a man younger than 35 in good health. Some clones in this sample may be carry-over from other donors' samples. The chain is assembled from TRBV11-2 and TRBJ1-5; the D gene is possibly TRBD1, with 6 bases matching. Read as DNA, the sequence is TGTGCCAGCAGCTTAGGGTCGGGGGGCGGATTAACGTCCCAGCATTTT. The encoded protein is CASSLGSGGGLTSQHF.